In this sample, the clone carrying this TCR beta chain turned up a few times. These data come from a study of blood T cell repertoires in COVID-19. Background on the study: The samples span acute and convalescent COVID-19 from the United States, Italy and Spain.

Followed over time, Seattle patients had been enrolled while infection was active. From germline, CDR1 is MNHNS and CDR2 SASEGT. The CDR3 is 17 residues long. V was clipped by 4 bases and J by 3 bases; unmatched bases: 8. Source study methods: Estimates of nucleated cell counts were drawn from the amplification of reference gene primers. Some clones are missing from TCRdb's copy, which holds only in-frame ones; the method was immunoSEQ multiplex PCR. D and trimming come from the DNA, and the V and J calls and clone size come from that table. The sample consists of some 140,000 clones, around 83% of them appearing once.

The sample was peripheral blood. The clonotype was recovered from a woman aged 60 to 75 with COVID-19, enrolled during active disease. The V gene is TRBV6-1, the J gene TRBJ2-2; 10 bases align to TRBD2. The CDR3 protein is CASSALAGGGYTGELFF. CDR3 DNA: TGTGCCAGCAGTGCCTTAGCGGGAGGAGGTTACACCGGGGAGCTGTTTTTT.